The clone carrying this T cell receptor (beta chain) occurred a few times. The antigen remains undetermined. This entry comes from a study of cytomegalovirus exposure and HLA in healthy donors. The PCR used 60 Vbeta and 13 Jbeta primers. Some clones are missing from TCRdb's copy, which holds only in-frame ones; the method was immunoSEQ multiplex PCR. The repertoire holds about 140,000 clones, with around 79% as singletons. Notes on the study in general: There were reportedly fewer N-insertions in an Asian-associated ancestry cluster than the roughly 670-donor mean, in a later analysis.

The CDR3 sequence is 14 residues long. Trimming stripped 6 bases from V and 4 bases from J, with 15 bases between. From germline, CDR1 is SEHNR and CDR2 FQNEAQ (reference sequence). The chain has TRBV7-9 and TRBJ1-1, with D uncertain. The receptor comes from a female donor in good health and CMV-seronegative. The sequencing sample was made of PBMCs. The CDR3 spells CASSELVAGTEAFF. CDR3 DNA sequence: TGTGCCAGCAGTGAATTAGTGGCGGGCACTGAAGCTTTCTTT.